Following are 10 T cell receptor beta chains from one sample sequenced in a study of cytomegalovirus exposure and HLA in healthy donors. PCR amplification relied on 60 Vbeta primers (plus 13 Jbeta primers). The table came from immunoSEQ multiplex PCR; TCRdb's copy has only in-frame clones and leaves some out. The sample holds about 140,000 clones, 77% seen once. Sequencing used PBMCs. The receptors derive from a female donor in good health and CMV-seronegative.

This chain uses TRBV9 with TRBJ2-7; 8 bases fit TRBD2. The CDR3 has 15 residues. Per the germline V gene, CDR1 is SGDLS and CDR2 is YYNGEE. The junction had 8 bases not matched to a gene; V was cut back by 4 bases and J by 2 bases. CDR3 bases: TGTGCCAGCAGCTCCCGGGGTAGCGGGACCTACGAGCAGTACTTC. It yields the protein CASSSRGSGTYEQYF.

This chain links TRBV15 with TRBJ1-5; 7 bases fit TRBD1. The CDR3 sequence is 17 residues long. The germline CDR1 and CDR2 sequences are LNHNV and YYDKDF (reference sequence). V shed 1 base, J shed 0 bases, and the junction held 6 bases outside the gene matches. The DNA for the CDR3 is TGTGCCACCAGCAGAGGGGGTGGGGACAGTAGCAATCAGCCCCAGCATTTT. Translation: CATSRGGGDSSNQPQHF.

The chain is built from TRBV5-1 and TRBJ2-4, with D tentatively TRBD2 (7 bases). V lost 3 bases to trimming and J lost 13 bases, with 17 bases between them. In germline, CDR1 is SGHRS, CDR2 YFSETQ. The CDR3 extends over 13 amino acids. The DNA of the CDR3 is TGCGCCAGCAGCTCCCGAGGGGGGGCAGGCCAGTACTTC. Amino acid sequence: CASSSRGGAGQYF.

This rearrangement joins TRBV9 to TRBJ2-7; TRBD1 aligns across 12 bases. The CDR3 runs 15 residues. Trimming removed 2 bases from V and 2 bases from J; junction bases left unmatched: 2. The germline V gene has CDR1 SGDLS and CDR2 YYNGEE. The CDR3 bases are TGTGCCAGCAGCGTCGGGACAGGGGGCCCCTACGAGCAGTACTTC. Protein product: CASSVGTGGPYEQYF.

The V and J genes are TRBV5-4 and TRBJ1-6; perhaps TRBD1 as D (6 bases). CDR3 length: 14 amino acids. Trimming left V 4 bases short and J 8 bases short, with 13 bases between. The germline gives CDR1 SGHNT, CDR2 YYREEE (reference sequence). The CDR3 sequence: CASSKQGVDSPLHF. In DNA, the CDR3 is TGTGCCAGCAGCAAACAGGGTGTGGATTCACCCCTCCACTTT. The full variable domain, with the rest looked up from reference TRBV5-4 and TRBJ1-6, is ETGVTQSPTHLIKTRGQQVTLRCSSQSGHNTVSWYQQALGQGPQFIFQYYREEENGRGNFPPRFSGLQFPNYSSELNVNALELDDSALYLCASSKQGVDSPLHFGNGTRLTVT.

The chain is built from TRBV6-1 and TRBJ1-1; maybe TRBD1 (6 bases). V was clipped by 8 bases and J by 2 bases, with 18 bases between them. Germline V CDR1 and CDR2: MNHNS, SASEGT. This CDR3 region has 15 residues. The CDR3 nucleotides read TGTGCCAGCGAGGGACACCTCGTTAGAAACACTGAAGCTTTCTTT. The encoded protein is CASEGHLVRNTEAFF.

The chain couples TRBV7-9 to TRBJ1-1; D unresolved. Germline V gene sequence: CDR1 SEHNR, CDR2 FQNEAQ (reference sequence). Trimming stripped 1 base from V and 0 bases from J, with 6 bases between. The CDR3 contains 14 residues. The CDR3 region has the DNA TGTGCCAGCAGCTTAGGGCAGATGAACACTGAAGCTTTCTTT. Amino acids: CASSLGQMNTEAFF. Looking up the rest from reference TRBV7-9 and TRBJ1-1 gives the full variable domain: DTGVSQNPRHKITKRGQNVTFRCDPISEHNRLYWYRQTLGQGPEFLTYFQNEAQLEKSRLLSDRFSAERPKGSFSTLEIQRTEQGDSAMYLCASSLGQMNTEAFFGQGTRLTVV.

This chain's CDR3 is CASSYLGQGGFF. The CDR3 bases are TGTGCCAGCAGTTATTTGGGACAGGGAGGGTTCTTC. The chain is built from TRBV6-1 and TRBJ2-1; 9 positions agree with TRBD1. CDR3 length: 12 residues. J gave up 15 bases and V 5 bases, and 8 bases lay outside the gene matches. CDR1 and CDR2 from the germline V gene are MNHNS and SASEGT.

V is TRBV18 and J is TRBJ1-1; the D gene is possibly TRBD1 (5 bases). CDR3 length equals 16 residues. The V gene's germline CDR1 is KGHSH and CDR2 LQKENI. Trimming took 3 bases from V and 6 from J, leaving 20 bases between them. The CDR3 sequence is CASSPVDSWAAAEAFF. The DNA of the CDR3 is TGTGCCAGCTCACCTGTCGACAGCTGGGCGGCAGCTGAAGCTTTCTTT.

The rearrangement uses TRBV5-1 and TRBJ2-5; D is undetermined. V shed 0 bases and J shed 5 bases, with 11 bases lying between them. This CDR3 is 14 amino acids long. Germline-derived CDR1 and CDR2 are SGHRS and YFSETQ. The CDR3 region has the DNA TGCGCCAGCAGCTTGGGGAGCAACCGGGAGACCCAGTACTTC. Protein sequence: CASSLGSNRETQYF.